This T cell receptor beta chain was recovered during a study of shared clonotypes between healthy human individuals. The DNA input per sorted-subset replicate PCR was 200 ng, corresponding to 25,000 to 30,000 T cell genomes. The data were produced by immunoSEQ multiplex PCR, yet TCRdb's version contains in-frame clones alone and is incomplete. The sample lists roughly 2 million clones; 95% were seen once. This clone was counted a single time. Adult Caucasians living in Nashville, Tennessee made up all of the donors. A split of CD4+ cells into CD45RA+ naive and CD45RA-negative memory subsets was performed. This CDR3 comprises 14 residues. V shed 9 bases and J 4 bases; nucleotides not matched to a gene: 8. Looked up from germline, CDR1 is SGHAT and CDR2 is FQNNGV.

This clonotype originated in a man aged 18 to 30 in good health. The specimen sequenced was naive CD4+ T cells sorted from blood. Subset denoted: CD45RA+ positively selected. This chain uses TRBV11-2 with TRBJ2-1; 8 nucleotides agree with TRBD1. The CDR3 DNA reads as TGTGCCAGTACAGGGGGGCAAACATACAATGAGCAGTTCTTC. It codes for CASTGGQTYNEQFF.